Following are 18 T cell receptor beta chains from one sample sequenced in a study of T cell responses to AZD1222 COVID-19 vaccine. Sequenced by immunoSEQ multiplex PCR; TCRdb stores in-frame clones only, minus some. The sample has roughly 70,000 clones, 87% seen once. The sample here was peripheral blood, taken 28 days after the second AZD1222 dose. The receptor set was obtained from an adult who received the AZD1222 COVID-19 vaccine.

The chain links TRBV15 to TRBJ2-1; 8 nucleotides align to TRBD2. The length of the CDR3 is 12 residues. The ends lost 3 bases at V and 10 bases at J; junction bases unmatched: 2. Per germline, CDR1 LNHNV and CDR2 YYDKDF (reference sequence). The CDR3 protein is CATSRPGGEQFF. In nucleotides, the CDR3 is TGTGCCACCAGCAGGCCGGGAGGGGAGCAGTTCTTC.

This chain connects TRBV18 to TRBJ2-7, with no clear D. Looked up from germline, CDR1 is KGHSH and CDR2 is LQKENI. With 3 bases removed from V and 5 bases from J, the gap between germline ends came to 11 bases. The CDR3 covers 13 residues. The CDR3 loop reads CASSPGAGDEQYF. CDR3 DNA: TGTGCCAGCTCACCTGGCGCAGGTGACGAGCAGTACTTC.

The V gene is TRBV7-2, the J gene TRBJ2-2; a weak D match, TRBD1 (5 bases). V was shortened by 5 bases and J by 0 bases, with 16 bases between the two germline ends. CDR1 is SGHTA and CDR2 is FQGNSA in the germline V gene. The CDR3 is made up of 17 amino acids. The CDR3 region has the DNA TGTGCCAGCAGCGAACCAGGGCGGACCTCGAACACCGGGGAGCTGTTTTTT. Encoded protein: CASSEPGRTSNTGELFF.

In its sample, this clone was seen once. The chain carries TRBV18 and TRBJ2-3; no reliable D call. With 0 bases removed from V and 5 bases from J, the gap between germline ends came to 9 bases. The CDR3 is 14 residues long. Germline values: CDR1 KGHSH, CDR2 LQKENI. The CDR3 DNA reads TGTGCCAGCTCACCACCAGGGTATCGAGATACGCAGTATTTT. Its protein is CASSPPGYRDTQYF.

The V gene is TRBV19, the J gene TRBJ2-1; D remains ambiguous. The CDR3 covers 15 residues. Germline CDR1 LNHDA, CDR2 SQIVND (reference sequence). The V end lost 0 bases, the J end lost 9 bases, and 15 bases lay between the germline ends. CDR3 nucleotides: TGTGCCAGTAGTATAGAGTGGCCGAGTTCTGGTGAGCAGTTCTTC. This translates into CASSIEWPSSGEQFF.

The chain employs TRBV6-1 and TRBJ2-2; D uncertain. This CDR3 is 16 amino acids long. V lost 2 bases and J 0 bases, leaving 10 bases between the germline ends. Germline loops: CDR1 MNHNS, CDR2 SASEGT. In DNA, the CDR3 is TGTGCCAGCAGTGAATGGGCCCTTCCGAACACCGGGGAGCTGTTTTTT. Protein product: CASSEWALPNTGELFF.

This clone was counted only a few times. The chain has TRBV5-6 and TRBJ1-6; D gene uncertain. The CDR3 contains 17 residues. CDR1 is SGHDT, CDR2 YYEEEE, per germline. Deletions cut 1 base from V and 4 bases from J, with 15 bases between. CDR3 in amino acids: CASSLWRMGTYNSPLHF. The CDR3 DNA reads TGTGCCAGCAGCTTGTGGCGGATGGGCACTTATAATTCACCCCTCCACTTT.

V and J are TRBV7-3 and TRBJ1-2; D is unresolved. Trimming cost V 0 bases and J 3 bases, with 23 bases left between them. CDR1 SGHTA and CDR2 FQGTGA come from the germline V gene. The CDR3 consists of 19 residues. DNA for the CDR3: TGTGCCAGCAGCTTAACCCCTATCCCTACACCCGAACAAGACTATGGCTACACCTTC. It specifies CASSLTPIPTPEQDYGYTF. Variable domain in full (rest from reference TRBV7-3 and TRBJ1-2): GAGVSQTPSNKVTEKGKYVELRCDPISGHTALYWYRQSLGQGPEFLIYFQGTGAADDSGLPNDRFFAVRPEGSVSTLKIQRTERGDSAVYLCASSLTPIPTPEQDYGYTFGSGTRLTVV.

This CDR3 reads CASSQNGALHF. The CDR3 nucleotides read TGTGCCAGCAGCCAAAACGGGGCCCTCCACTTT. The V and J genes are TRBV16 and TRBJ1-6; D is unclear. The germline gives CDR1 KGHSY, CDR2 FQNENV. The CDR3 spans 11 residues. Trimming left V 2 bases short and J 14 bases short, with 7 bases between.

This chain uses TRBV30 with TRBJ1-4; tentatively, D is TRBD1 (5 bases). The CDR3 is made up of 15 amino acids. With 0 bases removed from V and 10 bases from J, the gap between germline ends came to 18 bases. Germline values: CDR1 GTSNPN, CDR2 SVGIG (reference sequence). CDR3 in DNA: TGTGCCTGGAGTGTCCCCGGGGGGATGATGGGAAAACTGTTTTTT. It codes for CAWSVPGGMMGKLFF.

The chain has TRBV15 and TRBJ1-5; possibly TRBD1 for D (5 bases). Germline CDR1 is LNHNV and CDR2 is YYDKDF (reference sequence). The CDR3 totals 16 residues. Deletions cut 0 bases from V and 5 bases from J, with 14 bases between. The CDR3 region has the DNA TGTGCCACCAGCAGAGATCGGGACCGGATTTATCAGCCCCAGCATTTT. This encodes CATSRDRDRIYQPQHF.

This chain links TRBV5-1 with TRBJ2-3; D might be TRBD1 (6 bases). Germline assignment: CDR1 SGHRS and CDR2 YFSETQ. Trimming removed 4 bases from V and 0 bases from J, with 12 bases in between. The CDR3 sequence is 15 residues long. CDR3 region: CASSRQDPSTDTQYF. Here the CDR3 DNA reads TGCGCCAGCAGCAGACAGGACCCTAGCACAGATACGCAGTATTTT.

V gene TRBV11-3 combines with J gene TRBJ2-3; 7 bases agree with TRBD1. V was pared by 5 bases and J by 9 bases, with 11 bases of the junction left unmatched. This CDR3 has 14 amino acids. Looked up from germline, CDR1 is SGHNT and CDR2 is YENEEA. The CDR3 is CASSRGALGGTQYF. The CDR3, as DNA: TGTGCCAGCAGCCGCGGCGCCCTAGGGGGCACGCAGTATTTT.

The rearrangement joins TRBV5-6 to TRBJ2-7, with D unclear. V lost 4 bases and J 0 bases, leaving 8 bases between the germline ends. The CDR3 extends over 13 amino acids. Germline V gene data show CDR1 as SGHDT and CDR2 as YYEEEE. CDR3 sequence (DNA): TGTGCCAGCAGCCTAACGGCCTCCTACGAGCAGTACTTC. Its protein is CASSLTASYEQYF.

This chain connects TRBV7-3 to TRBJ1-6; 7 nucleotides agree with TRBD1. The V gene end was trimmed by 4 bases and the J gene end by 6 bases; junction bases not matched to a gene: 6. The CDR3 loop spans 15 amino acids. Germline loops: CDR1 SGHTA, CDR2 FQGTGA. The CDR3 sequence: CASSWGQPPNSPLHF. CDR3 bases: TGTGCCAGCAGCTGGGGACAGCCCCCTAATTCACCCCTCCACTTT.

The CDR3 is CASNTRGGTEAFF. In DNA, the CDR3 is TGTGCCAGCAACACGAGGGGGGGTACTGAAGCTTTCTTT. The V and J genes are TRBV5-6 and TRBJ1-1, with D possibly matching TRBD1 (6 bases). This CDR3 region has 13 residues. Germline-derived CDR1 and CDR2 are SGHDT and YYEEEE. V was pared by 6 bases and J by 5 bases, with 14 bases between.

The chain uses TRBV19 and TRBJ2-3; D is ambiguous. V was pared by 3 bases and J by 4 bases, with 17 bases between. CDR3 size: 16 residues. Germline V lookup: CDR1 LNHDA, CDR2 SQIVND (reference sequence). The CDR3 bases are TGTGCCAGTAGTATCGGCGCGGAGATTAGCCCAGATACGCAGTATTTT. Translated: CASSIGAEISPDTQYF.

This chain uses TRBV24-1 with TRBJ2-1; 15 bases are shared with TRBD2. The J segment lost 0 bases and the V segment lost 2 bases, leaving 4 bases of the junction unmatched. CDR1 KGHDR and CDR2 SFDVKD come from the germline V gene. The CDR3 runs to 19 residues. CDR3 sequence reads: CATSDSGTSGRHSYNEQFF. Here the CDR3 DNA reads TGTGCCACCAGTGATTCAGGGACTAGCGGGAGGCACTCCTACAATGAGCAGTTCTTC.